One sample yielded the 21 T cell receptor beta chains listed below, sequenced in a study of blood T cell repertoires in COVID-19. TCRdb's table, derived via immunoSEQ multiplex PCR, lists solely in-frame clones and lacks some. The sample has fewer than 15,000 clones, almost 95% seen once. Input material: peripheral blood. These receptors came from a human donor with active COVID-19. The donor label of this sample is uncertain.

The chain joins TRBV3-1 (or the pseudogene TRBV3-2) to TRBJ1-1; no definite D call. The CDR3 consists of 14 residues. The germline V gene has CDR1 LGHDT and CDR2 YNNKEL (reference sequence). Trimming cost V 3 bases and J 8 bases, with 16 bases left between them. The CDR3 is CASSQVVRASEAFF. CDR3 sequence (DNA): TGTGCCAGCAGCCAGGTCGTGCGAGCCTCAGAAGCTTTCTTT.

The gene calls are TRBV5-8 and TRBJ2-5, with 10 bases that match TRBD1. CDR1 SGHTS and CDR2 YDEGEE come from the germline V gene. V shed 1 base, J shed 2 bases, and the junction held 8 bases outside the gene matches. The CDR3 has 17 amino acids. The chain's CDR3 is CASSLMGQGYRQETQYF. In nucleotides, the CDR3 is TGTGCCAGCAGCTTGATGGGACAGGGGTACCGGCAAGAGACCCAGTACTTC.

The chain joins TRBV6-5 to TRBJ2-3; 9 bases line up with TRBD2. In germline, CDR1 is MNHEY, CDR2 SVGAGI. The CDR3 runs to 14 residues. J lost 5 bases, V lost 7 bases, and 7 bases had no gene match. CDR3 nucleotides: TGTGCCAGCAAAGATAGCGGGGGTGGAGATACGCAGTATTTT. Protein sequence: CASKDSGGGDTQYF.

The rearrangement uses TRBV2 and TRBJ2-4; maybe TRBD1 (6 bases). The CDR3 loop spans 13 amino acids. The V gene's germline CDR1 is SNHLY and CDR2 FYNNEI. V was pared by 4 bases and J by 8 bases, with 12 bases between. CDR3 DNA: TGTGCCAGCAGTGTCTACAGGGCGGACATTCAGTACTTC. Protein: CASSVYRADIQYF.

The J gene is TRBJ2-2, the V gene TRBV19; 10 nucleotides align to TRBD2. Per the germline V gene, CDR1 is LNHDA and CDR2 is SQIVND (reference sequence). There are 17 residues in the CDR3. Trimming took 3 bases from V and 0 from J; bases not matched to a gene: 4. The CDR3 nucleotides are TGTGCCAGTAGTATTCGTACTAGCGGGGCGAACACCGGGGAGCTGTTTTTT. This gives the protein CASSIRTSGANTGELFF.

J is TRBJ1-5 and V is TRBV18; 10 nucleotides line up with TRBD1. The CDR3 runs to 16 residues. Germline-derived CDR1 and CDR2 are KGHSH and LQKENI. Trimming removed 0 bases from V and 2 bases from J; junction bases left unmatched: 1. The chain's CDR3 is CASSPPGTGGNQPQHF. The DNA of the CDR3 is TGTGCCAGCTCACCACCTGGGACAGGGGGCAATCAGCCCCAGCATTTT.

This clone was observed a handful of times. In DNA, the CDR3 is TGCGCCAGCAGTGGAGGCAGGGCCTACGAGCAGTACTTC. This translates into CASSGGRAYEQYF. This chain joins TRBV10-1 and TRBJ2-7; the D gene is possibly TRBD1 (5 bases). The V gene lost 4 bases and the J gene lost 2 bases, with 9 bases spanning the gap. The germline CDR1 and CDR2 sequences are WNHNN and SYGVQD (reference sequence). The CDR3 is made up of 13 amino acids.

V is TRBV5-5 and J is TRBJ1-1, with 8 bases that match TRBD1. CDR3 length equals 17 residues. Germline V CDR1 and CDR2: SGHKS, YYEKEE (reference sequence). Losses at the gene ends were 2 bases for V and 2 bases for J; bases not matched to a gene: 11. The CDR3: CASSLIPRTGTNTEAFF. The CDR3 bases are TGTGCCAGCAGCTTAATCCCTAGGACAGGGACTAACACTGAAGCTTTCTTT.

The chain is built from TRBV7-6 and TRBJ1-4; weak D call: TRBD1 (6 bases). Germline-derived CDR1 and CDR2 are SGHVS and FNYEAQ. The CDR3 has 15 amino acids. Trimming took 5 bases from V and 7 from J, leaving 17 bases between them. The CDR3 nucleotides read TGTGCCAGCAGCCCCTGGGGGGGGGCGGCTGAAAAACTGTTTTTT. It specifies CASSPWGGAAEKLFF.

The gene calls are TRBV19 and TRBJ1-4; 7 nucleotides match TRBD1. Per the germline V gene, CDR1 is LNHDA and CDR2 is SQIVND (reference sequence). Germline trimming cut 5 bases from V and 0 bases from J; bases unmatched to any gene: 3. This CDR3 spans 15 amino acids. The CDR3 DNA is TGTGCCAGTAGTGACAGGGCAACAACTAATGAAAAACTGTTTTTT. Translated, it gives CASSDRATTNEKLFF.

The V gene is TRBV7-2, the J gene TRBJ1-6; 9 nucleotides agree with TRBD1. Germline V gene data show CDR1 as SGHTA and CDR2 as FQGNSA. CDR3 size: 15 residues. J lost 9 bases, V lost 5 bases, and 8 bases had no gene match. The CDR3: CASSPLDRGGSPLHF. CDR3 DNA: TGTGCCAGCAGCCCATTAGACAGGGGGGGTTCACCCCTCCACTTT.

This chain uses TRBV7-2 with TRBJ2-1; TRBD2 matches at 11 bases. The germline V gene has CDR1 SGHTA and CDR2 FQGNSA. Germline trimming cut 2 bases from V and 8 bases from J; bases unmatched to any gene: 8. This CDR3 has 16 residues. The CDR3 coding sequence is TGTGCCAGCAGCTTAAGGGCTAGCGGGGGGTGGGATGAGCAGTTCTTC. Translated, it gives CASSLRASGGWDEQFF.

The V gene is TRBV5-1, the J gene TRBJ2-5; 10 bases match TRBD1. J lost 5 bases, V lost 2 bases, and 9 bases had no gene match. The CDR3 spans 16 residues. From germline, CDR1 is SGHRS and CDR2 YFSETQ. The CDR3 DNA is TGCGCCAGCAGCTTAACGGGACAGGGGTTAGGGGAGACCCAGTACTTC. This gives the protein CASSLTGQGLGETQYF.

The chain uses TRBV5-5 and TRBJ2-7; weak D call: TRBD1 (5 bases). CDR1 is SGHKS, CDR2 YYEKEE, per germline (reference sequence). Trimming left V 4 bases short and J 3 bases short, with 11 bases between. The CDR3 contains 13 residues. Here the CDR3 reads CASSRTTGYEQYF. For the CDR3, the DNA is TGTGCCAGCAGCCGCACAACAGGCTACGAGCAGTACTTC.

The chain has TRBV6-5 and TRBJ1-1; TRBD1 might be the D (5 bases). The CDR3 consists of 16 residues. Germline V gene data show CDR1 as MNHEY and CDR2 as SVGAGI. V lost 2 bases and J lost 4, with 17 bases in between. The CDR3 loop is CASSYTAGTGGTEAFF. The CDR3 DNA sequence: TGTGCCAGCAGTTACACGGCCGGGACGGGGGGCACTGAAGCTTTCTTT.

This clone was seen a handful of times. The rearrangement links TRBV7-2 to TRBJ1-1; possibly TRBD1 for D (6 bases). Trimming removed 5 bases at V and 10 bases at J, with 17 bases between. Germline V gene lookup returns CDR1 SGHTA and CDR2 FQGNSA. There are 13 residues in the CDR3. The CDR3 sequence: CASSGTTSRGAFF. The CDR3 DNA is TGTGCCAGCAGCGGGACAACCTCCCGGGGAGCTTTCTTT.

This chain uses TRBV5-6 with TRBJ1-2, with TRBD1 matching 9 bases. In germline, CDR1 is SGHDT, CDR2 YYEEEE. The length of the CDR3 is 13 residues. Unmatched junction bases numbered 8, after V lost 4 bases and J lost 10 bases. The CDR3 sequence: CASSPVGTGSYTF. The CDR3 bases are TGTGCCAGCAGCCCGGTGGGGACAGGGTCCTACACCTTC. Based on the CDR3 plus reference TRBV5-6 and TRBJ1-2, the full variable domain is DAGVTQSPTHLIKTRGQQVTLRCSPKSGHDTVSWYQQALGQGPQFIFQYYEEEERQRGNFPDRFSGHQFPNYSSELNVNALLLGDSALYLCASSPVGTGSYTFGSGTRLTVV.

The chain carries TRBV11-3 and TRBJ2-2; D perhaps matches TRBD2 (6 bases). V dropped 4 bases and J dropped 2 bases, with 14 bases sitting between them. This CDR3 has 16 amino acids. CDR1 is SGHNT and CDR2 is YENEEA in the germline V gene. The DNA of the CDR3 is TGTGCCAGCAGCTCATGGGACTTCTTAAACACCGGGGAGCTGTTTTTT. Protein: CASSSWDFLNTGELFF.

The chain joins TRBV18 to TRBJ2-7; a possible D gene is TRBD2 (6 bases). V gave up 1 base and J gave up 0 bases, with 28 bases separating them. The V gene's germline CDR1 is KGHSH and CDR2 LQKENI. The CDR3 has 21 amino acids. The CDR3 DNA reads TGTGCCAGCTCACCACTACGGGGCGGTGCGGGGAATTTGGAGAGCTCCTACGAGCAGTACTTC. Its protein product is CASSPLRGGAGNLESSYEQYF.

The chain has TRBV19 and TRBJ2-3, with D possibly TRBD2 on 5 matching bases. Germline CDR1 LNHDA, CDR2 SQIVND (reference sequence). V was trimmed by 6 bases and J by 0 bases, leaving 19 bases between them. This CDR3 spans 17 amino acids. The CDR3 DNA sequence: TGTGCCAGTAGGATGCGGGTCTGGGATAGTAGCACAGATACGCAGTATTTT. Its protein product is CASRMRVWDSSTDTQYF.

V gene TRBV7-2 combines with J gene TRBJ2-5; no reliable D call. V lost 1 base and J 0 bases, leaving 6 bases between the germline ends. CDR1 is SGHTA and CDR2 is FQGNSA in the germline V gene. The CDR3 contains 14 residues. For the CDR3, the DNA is TGTGCCAGCAGCTTAGGGCATTACCAAGAGACCCAGTACTTC. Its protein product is CASSLGHYQETQYF.